This TCR beta chain was captured in a study of cytomegalovirus exposure and HLA in healthy donors. General observations from the study: Presence/absence analyses assumed roughly uniform sequencing depth across donors, which may not hold. For TCR beta chains, V- and J-gene trimming was later linked to a missense DCLRE1C variant. Productive status was seen about 90% or about 30% of the time for most TCR beta V segments in an earlier analysis.

Comments on this clone: The antigen is undetermined.

Amplification used 60 Vbeta primers and 13 Jbeta primers. As handled by the study authors: In a later analysis, around 87 million unique TCR beta chains included roughly 11 million shared by two or more donors. Using immunoSEQ multiplex PCR, the repertoire was profiled, and TCRdb retains in-frame clones only, with some absent. Clonal size and the V and J genes are those of that table, whereas D and trimming came from the DNA. This table has 150,000 to 200,000 clones, more than 70% appearing once. Material: PBMCs. The sequence was obtained from a boy aged 2 to 10 in good health and CMV-seronegative.

CDR3 sequence reads: CATGTSGRESSYNEQFF. The CDR3 nucleotides are TGTGCCACCGGGACTAGCGGGAGGGAAAGCTCCTACAATGAGCAGTTCTTC. The rearrangement joins TRBV10-3 to TRBJ2-1; 16 nucleotides match TRBD2. V dropped 10 bases and J dropped 0; count of bases not matched to a gene: 6. Germline-derived CDR1 and CDR2 are ENHRY and SYGVKD. This CDR3 has 17 amino acids.